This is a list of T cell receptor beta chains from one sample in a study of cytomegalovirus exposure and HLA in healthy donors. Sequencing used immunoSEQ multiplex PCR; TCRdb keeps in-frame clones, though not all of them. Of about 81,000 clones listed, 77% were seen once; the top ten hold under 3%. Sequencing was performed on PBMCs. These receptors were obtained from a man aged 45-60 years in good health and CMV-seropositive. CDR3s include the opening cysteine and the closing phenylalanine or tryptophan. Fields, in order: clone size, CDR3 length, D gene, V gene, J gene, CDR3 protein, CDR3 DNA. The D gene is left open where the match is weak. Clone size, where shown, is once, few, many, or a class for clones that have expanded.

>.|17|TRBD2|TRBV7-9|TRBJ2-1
CASSFLAGFELGNEQFF
TGTGCCAGCAGCTTTCTAGCGGGTTTCGAGTTGGGCAATGAGCAGTTCTTC
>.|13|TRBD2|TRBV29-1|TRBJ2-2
CSPWGGAGGELFF
TGCAGCCCCTGGGGAGGGGCGGGCGGGGAGCTGTTTTTT
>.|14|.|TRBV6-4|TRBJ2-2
CASSAGENTGELFF
TGTGCCAGCAGTGCGGGAGAAAACACCGGGGAGCTGTTTTTT
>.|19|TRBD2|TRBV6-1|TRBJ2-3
CASSGLAGAPRGATDTQYF
TGTGCCAGCAGTGGACTAGCGGGTGCCCCTAGGGGGGCCACAGATACGCAGTATTTT
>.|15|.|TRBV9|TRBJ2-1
CASGLDENGYNEQFF
TGTGCCAGCGGACTCGACGAGAACGGGTACAATGAGCAGTTCTTC
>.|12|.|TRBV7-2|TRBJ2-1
CASSPSRSEQFF
TGTGCCAGCAGTCCATCTAGGAGTGAGCAGTTCTTC
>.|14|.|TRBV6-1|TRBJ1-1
CASSDQKPNTEAFF
TGTGCCAGCAGTGACCAGAAACCGAACACTGAAGCTTTCTTT
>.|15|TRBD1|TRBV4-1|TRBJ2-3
CASSHRDRGTDTQYF
TGCGCCAGCAGCCATCGGGACAGGGGGACAGATACGCAGTATTTT
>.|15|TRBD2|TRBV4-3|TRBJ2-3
CASSQGSGSSHTQYF
TGCGCCAGCAGCCAAGGTAGCGGGAGTTCACATACGCAGTATTTT
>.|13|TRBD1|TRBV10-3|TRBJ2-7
CAISEGQSYEQYF
TGTGCCATCAGCGAGGGACAGTCCTACGAGCAGTACTTC
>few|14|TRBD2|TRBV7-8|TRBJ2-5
CASTQTSGQETQYF
TGTGCCAGCACCCAGACTAGCGGGCAAGAGACCCAGTACTTC
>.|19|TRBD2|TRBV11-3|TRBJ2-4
CASSPGLAGRFIAKNIQYF
TGTGCCAGCAGCCCGGGACTAGCGGGGAGATTCATAGCCAAAAACATTCAGTACTTC
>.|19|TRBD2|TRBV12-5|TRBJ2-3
CASGRTSGNIDVGTDTQYF
TGTGCTAGTGGACGGACTAGCGGGAATATCGATGTAGGCACAGATACGCAGTATTTT
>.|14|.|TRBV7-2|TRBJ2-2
CASSPSRGTGELFF
TGTGCCAGCAGCCCGTCGCGGGGCACCGGGGAGCTGTTTTTT
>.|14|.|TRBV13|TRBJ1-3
CASSWPTGGNTIYF
TGTGCCAGCAGCTGGCCTACCGGGGGAAACACCATATATTTT
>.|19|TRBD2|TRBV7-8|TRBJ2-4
CASSPNRGLAGLSKNIQYF
TGTGCCAGCAGCCCCAACAGGGGTCTAGCGGGATTATCCAAAAACATTCAGTACTTC
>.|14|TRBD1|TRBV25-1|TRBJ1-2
CASSNSGGSGGYTF
TGTGCCAGCAGTAACTCAGGGGGCTCGGGCGGCTACACCTTC
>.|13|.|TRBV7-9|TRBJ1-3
CASSSPLGNTIYF
TGTGCCAGCAGCTCCCCCCTTGGAAACACCATATATTTT
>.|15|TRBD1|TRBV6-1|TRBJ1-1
CASSEETGGYTEAFF
TGTGCCAGCAGTGAAGAGACAGGGGGGTACACTGAAGCTTTCTTT
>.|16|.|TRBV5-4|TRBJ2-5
CASSPGGPSNGETQYF
TGTGCCAGCAGCCCAGGGGGGCCCTCTAACGGAGAGACCCAGTACTTC
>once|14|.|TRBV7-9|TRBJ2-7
CASSPGGGSYEQYF
TGTGCCAGCAGCCCGGGGGGCGGCTCCTACGAGCAGTACTTC
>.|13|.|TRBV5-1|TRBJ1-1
CASSPGQNTEAFF
TGCGCCAGCAGCCCGGGACAGAACACTGAAGCTTTCTTT
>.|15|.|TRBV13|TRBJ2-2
CASSLGSQATGELFF
TGTGCCAGCAGCTTAGGTAGTCAGGCCACCGGGGAGCTGTTTTTT
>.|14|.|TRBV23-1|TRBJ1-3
CASSGGLSGNTIYF
TGCGCCAGCAGTGGAGGACTATCTGGAAACACCATATATTTT
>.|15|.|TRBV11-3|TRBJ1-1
CASSLDFGGNTEAFF
TGTGCCAGCAGCTTAGATTTCGGGGGGAACACTGAAGCTTTCTTT
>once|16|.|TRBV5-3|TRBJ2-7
CARSLNRRLAYYEQYF
TGTGCCAGAAGCTTGAACCGGCGGTTGGCATACTACGAGCAGTACTTC
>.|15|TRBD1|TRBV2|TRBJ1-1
CASRPDRRGNTEAFF
TGTGCCAGCAGACCGGACAGGCGGGGGAACACTGAAGCTTTCTTT
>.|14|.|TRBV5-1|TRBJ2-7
CASSFGPGYSEQYF
.
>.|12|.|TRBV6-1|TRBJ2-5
CASSEESRTQYF
TGTGCCAGCAGTGAAGAATCGAGGACCCAGTACTTC
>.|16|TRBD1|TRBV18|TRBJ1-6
CASSISGTGAGSPLHF
TGTGCCAGCTCAATATCCGGGACAGGGGCAGGGTCACCCCTCCACTTT
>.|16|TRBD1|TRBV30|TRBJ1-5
CAWSGTTGFSNQPQHF
TGTGCCTGGAGCGGAACGACAGGGTTTAGCAATCAGCCCCAGCATTTT
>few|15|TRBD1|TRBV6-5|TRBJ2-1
CASNLDREAYNEQFF
TGTGCCAGCAATCTGGACAGGGAGGCCTACAATGAGCAGTTCTTC
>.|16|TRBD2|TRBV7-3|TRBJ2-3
CASSTRLGSGTDTQYF
TGTGCCAGCAGCACCCGTCTGGGTAGCGGGACAGATACGCAGTATTTT